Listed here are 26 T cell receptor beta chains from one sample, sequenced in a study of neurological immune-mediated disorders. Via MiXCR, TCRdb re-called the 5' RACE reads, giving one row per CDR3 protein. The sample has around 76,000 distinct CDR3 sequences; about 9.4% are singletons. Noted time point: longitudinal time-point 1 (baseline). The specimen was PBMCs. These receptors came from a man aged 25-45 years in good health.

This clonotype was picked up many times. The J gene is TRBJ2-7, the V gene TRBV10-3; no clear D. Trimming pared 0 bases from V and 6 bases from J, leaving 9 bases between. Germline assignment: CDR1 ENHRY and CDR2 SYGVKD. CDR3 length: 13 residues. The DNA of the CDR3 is TGTGCCATCAGTGAGTCCCTGTATTCCGAGCAGTACTTC. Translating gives CAISESLYSEQYF.

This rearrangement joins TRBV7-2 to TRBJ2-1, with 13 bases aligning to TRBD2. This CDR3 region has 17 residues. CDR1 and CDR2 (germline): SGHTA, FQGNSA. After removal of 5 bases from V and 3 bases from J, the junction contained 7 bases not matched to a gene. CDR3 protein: CASSSGTSGGGYNEQFF. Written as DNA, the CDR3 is TGTGCCAGCAGCAGCGGTACTAGCGGGGGGGGCTACAATGAGCAGTTCTTC.

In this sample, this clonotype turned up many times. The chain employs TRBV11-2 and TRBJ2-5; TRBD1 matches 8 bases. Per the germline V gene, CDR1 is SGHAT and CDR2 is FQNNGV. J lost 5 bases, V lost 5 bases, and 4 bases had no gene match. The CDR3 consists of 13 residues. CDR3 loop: CASSMDRAETQYF. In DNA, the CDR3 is TGTGCCAGCAGCATGGACAGGGCGGAGACCCAGTACTTC.

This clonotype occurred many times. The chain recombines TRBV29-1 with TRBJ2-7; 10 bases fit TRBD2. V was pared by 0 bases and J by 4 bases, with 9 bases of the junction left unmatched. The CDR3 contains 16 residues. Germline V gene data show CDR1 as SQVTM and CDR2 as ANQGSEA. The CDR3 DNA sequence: TGCAGCGTTGAAGATTGGGGGGGTAGCGGGAGGTACGAGCAGTACTTC. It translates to CSVEDWGGSGRYEQYF.

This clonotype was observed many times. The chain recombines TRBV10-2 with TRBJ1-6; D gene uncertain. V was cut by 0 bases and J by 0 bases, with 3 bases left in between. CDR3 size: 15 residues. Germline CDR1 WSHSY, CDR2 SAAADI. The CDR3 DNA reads TGCGCCAGCAGTGAGTCAAGCTCCTATAATTCACCCCTCCACTTT. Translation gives CASSESSSYNSPLHF.

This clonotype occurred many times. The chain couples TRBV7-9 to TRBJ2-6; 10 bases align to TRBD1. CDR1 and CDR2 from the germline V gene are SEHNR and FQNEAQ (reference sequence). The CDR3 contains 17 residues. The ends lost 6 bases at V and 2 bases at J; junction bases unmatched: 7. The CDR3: CASSPGTGVPGANVLTF. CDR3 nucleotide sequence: TGTGCCAGCAGTCCCGGGACAGGGGTCCCTGGGGCCAACGTCCTGACTTTC.

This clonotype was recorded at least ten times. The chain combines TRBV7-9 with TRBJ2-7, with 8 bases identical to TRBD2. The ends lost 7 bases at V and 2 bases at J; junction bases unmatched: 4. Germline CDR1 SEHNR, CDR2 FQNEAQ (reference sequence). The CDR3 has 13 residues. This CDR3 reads CASNSGLAYEQYF. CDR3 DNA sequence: TGTGCCAGCAACTCGGGACTAGCCTACGAGCAGTACTTC.

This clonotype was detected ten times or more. Here the CDR3 reads CASTGPQASKTQYF. CDR3 coding DNA: TGTGCCAGCACCGGGCCCCAGGCCTCAAAGACCCAGTACTTC. The chain carries TRBV12-3 or TRBV12-4 and TRBJ2-5; no reliable D call. Trimming left V 7 bases short and J 6 bases short, with 18 bases between. This CDR3 comprises 14 residues.

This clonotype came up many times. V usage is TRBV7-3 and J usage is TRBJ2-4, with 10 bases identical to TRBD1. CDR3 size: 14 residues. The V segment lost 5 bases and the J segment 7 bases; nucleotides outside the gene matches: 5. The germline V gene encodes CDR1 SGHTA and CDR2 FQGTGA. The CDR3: CASSETGGENIQYF. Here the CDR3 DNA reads TGTGCCAGCAGCGAGACAGGGGGCGAGAACATTCAGTACTTC.

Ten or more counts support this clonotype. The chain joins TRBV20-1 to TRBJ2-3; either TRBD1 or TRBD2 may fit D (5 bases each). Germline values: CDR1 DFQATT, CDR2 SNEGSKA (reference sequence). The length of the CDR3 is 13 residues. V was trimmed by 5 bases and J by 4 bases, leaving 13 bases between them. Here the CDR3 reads CSAWGPVADTQYF. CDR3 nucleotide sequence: TGCAGTGCTTGGGGACCCGTAGCAGATACGCAGTATTTT.

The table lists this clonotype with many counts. CDR3 DNA sequence: TGTGCCAGCAGCCTCCGGCCCCAGTCCACCACAGATACGCAGTATTTT. Amino acids: CASSLRPQSTTDTQYF. V and J are TRBV7-3 and TRBJ2-3; D is undetermined. CDR3 length equals 16 residues. CDR1 and CDR2 from the germline V gene are SGHTA and FQGTGA. The V end lost 5 bases, the J end lost 2 bases, and 17 bases lay between the germline ends.

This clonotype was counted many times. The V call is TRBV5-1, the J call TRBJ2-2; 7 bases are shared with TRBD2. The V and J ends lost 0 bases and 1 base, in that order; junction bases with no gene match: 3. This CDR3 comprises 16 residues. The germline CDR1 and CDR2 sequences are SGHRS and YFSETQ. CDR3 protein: CASSLGASGNTGELFF. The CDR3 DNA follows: TGCGCCAGCAGCTTGGGAGCTAGCGGGAACACCGGGGAGCTGTTTTTT.

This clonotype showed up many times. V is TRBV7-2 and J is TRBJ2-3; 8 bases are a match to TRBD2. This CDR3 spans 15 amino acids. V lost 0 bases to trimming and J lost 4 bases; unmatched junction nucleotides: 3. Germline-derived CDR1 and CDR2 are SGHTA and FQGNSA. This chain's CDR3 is CASSLALAGADTQYF. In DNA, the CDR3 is TGTGCCAGCAGCTTAGCCCTAGCGGGCGCAGATACGCAGTATTTT.

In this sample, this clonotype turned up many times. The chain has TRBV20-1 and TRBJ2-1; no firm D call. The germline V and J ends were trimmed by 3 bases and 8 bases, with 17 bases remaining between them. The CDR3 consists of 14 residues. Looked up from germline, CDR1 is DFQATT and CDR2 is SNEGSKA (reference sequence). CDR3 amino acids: CSASGLGRADEQFF. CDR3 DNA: TGCAGTGCTAGTGGGTTAGGCCGGGCTGATGAGCAGTTCTTC.

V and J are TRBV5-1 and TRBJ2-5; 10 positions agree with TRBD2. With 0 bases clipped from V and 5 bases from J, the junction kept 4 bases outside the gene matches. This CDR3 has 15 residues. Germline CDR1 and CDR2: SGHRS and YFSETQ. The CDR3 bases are TGCGCCAGCAGCTTGGCAGCGGGAGGGCCGGAGACCCAGTACTTC. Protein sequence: CASSLAAGGPETQYF. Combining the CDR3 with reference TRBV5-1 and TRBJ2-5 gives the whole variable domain KAGVTQTPRYLIKTRGQQVTLSCSPISGHRSVSWYQQTPGQGLQFLFEYFSETQRNKGNFPGRFSGRQFSNSRSEMNVSTLELGDSALYLCASSLAAGGPETQYFGPGTRLLVL.

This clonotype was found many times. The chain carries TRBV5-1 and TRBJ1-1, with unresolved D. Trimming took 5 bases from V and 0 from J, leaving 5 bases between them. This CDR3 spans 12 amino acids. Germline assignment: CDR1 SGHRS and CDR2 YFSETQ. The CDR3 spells CASRWLNTEAFF. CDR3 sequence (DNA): TGCGCCAGCAGATGGCTGAACACTGAAGCTTTCTTT.

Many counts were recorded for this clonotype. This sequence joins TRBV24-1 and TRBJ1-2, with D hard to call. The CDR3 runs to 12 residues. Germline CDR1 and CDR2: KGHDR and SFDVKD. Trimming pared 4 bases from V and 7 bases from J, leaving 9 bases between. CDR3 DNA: TGTGCCACCAGTGACCCTTTTAGTGGCTACACCTTC. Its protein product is CATSDPFSGYTF.

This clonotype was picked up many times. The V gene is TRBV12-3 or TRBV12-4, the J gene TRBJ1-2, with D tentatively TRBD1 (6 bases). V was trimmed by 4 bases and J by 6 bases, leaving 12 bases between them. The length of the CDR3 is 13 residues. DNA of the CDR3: TGTGCCAGCAGTTGGGGGCCGCGGGATGGCTACACCTTC. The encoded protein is CASSWGPRDGYTF.

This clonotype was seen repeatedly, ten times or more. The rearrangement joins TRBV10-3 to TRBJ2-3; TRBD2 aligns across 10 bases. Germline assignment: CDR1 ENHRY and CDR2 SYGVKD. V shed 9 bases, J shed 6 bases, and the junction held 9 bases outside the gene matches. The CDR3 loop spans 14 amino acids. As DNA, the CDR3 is TGTGCCATTTCTCTAGCGGGAGTGGAGGATACGCAGTATTTT. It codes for CAISLAGVEDTQYF.

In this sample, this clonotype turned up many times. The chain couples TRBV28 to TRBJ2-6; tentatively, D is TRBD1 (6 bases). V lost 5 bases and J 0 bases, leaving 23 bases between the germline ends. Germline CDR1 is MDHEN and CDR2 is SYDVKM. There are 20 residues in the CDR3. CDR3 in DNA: TGTGCCAGCAGTGCCGTTCCGGGACACTCATCGTACTCTGGGGCCAACGTCCTGACTTTC. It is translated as CASSAVPGHSSYSGANVLTF. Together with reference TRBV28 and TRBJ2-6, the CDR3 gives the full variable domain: DVKVTQSSRYLVKRTGEKVFLECVQDMDHENMFWYRQDPGLGLRLIYFSYDVKMKEKGDIPEGYSVSREKKERFSLILESASTNQTSMYLCASSAVPGHSSYSGANVLTFGAGSRLTVL.

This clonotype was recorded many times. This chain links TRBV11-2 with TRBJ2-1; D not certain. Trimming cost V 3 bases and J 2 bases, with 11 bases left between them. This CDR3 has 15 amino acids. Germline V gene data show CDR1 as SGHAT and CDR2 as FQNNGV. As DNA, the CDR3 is TGTGCCAGCAGCTTGTCGAGTAGGACCTACAATGAGCAGTTCTTC. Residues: CASSLSSRTYNEQFF.

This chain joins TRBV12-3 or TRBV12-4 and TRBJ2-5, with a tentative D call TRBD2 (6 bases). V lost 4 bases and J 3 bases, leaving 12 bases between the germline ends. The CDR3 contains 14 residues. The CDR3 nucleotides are TGTGCCAGCAGTTCCTCGGAGGGGAAAGAGACCCAGTACTTC. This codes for CASSSSEGKETQYF.

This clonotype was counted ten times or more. The CDR3 DNA is TGTGCCAGCAGCCTCGGGACAAATCAGCCCCAGCATTTT. It specifies CASSLGTNQPQHF. The rearrangement joins TRBV3-1 to TRBJ1-5, with D perhaps TRBD1 (6 bases). There are 13 residues in the CDR3. V shed 4 bases and J shed 4 bases, with 8 bases lying between them. The germline V gene has CDR1 LGHDT and CDR2 YNNKEL (reference sequence).

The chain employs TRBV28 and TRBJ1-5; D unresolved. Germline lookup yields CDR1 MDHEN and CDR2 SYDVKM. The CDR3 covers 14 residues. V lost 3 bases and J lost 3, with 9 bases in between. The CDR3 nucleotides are TGTGCCAGCAGTTTTGTGGGAGTCAATCAGCCCCAGCATTTT. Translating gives CASSFVGVNQPQHF.

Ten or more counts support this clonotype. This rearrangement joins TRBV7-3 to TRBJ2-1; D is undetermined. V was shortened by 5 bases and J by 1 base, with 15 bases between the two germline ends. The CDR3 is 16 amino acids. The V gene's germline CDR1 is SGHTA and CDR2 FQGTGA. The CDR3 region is CASSAVLGISYNEQFF. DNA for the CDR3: TGTGCCAGCAGCGCCGTTTTGGGGATTTCCTACAATGAGCAGTTCTTC. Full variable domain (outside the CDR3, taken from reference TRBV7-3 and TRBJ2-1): GAGVSQTPSNKVTEKGKYVELRCDPISGHTALYWYRQSLGQGPEFLIYFQGTGAADDSGLPNDRFFAVRPEGSVSTLKIQRTERGDSAVYLCASSAVLGISYNEQFFGPGTRLTVL.

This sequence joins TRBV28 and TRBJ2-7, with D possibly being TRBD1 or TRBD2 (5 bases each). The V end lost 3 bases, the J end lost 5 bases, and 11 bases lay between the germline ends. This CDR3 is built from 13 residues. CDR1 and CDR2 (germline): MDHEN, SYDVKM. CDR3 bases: TGTGCCAGCAGTTTCGAGGGACGGGACGAGCAGTACTTC. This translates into CASSFEGRDEQYF. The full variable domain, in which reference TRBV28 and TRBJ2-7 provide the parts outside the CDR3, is DVKVTQSSRYLVKRTGEKVFLECVQDMDHENMFWYRQDPGLGLRLIYFSYDVKMKEKGDIPEGYSVSREKKERFSLILESASTNQTSMYLCASSFEGRDEQYFGPGTRLTVT.